The T cell receptor beta chain under discussion was sequenced for a study of T cells in Graves' hyperthyroidism and ophthalmopathy. It was RNA transcripts that yielded the amplified TCR beta CDR3 regions. TCR CDR3 underwent first-round RT-PCR with the HTBI primer set. TCRdb independently ran MiXCR on the multiplex PCR reads; one entry per CDR3 protein. The repertoire holds some 140,000 distinct CDR3 sequences, with around 21% as singletons. This clonotype was picked up a small number of times. Its antigen remains unidentified. Regarding the study as a whole: Before onset, ophthalmopathy was predicted by the model a median about 6.2 months earlier.

In patients aged 18 to 65, hyperthyroidism was newly diagnosed, with duration under 2 months. Orbital computed tomography, thyroid ultrasound, serum thyroxine and TRAb, and clinical symptoms together informed the diagnoses. Predating any ophthalmopathy symptoms, the blood sample was taken at first hyperthyroidism diagnosis. V was clipped by 3 bases and J by 3 bases; unmatched bases: 8. CDR1 and CDR2 (germline): DFQATT, SNEGSKA (reference sequence). This CDR3 has 14 residues. Input material: blood. The rearrangement links TRBV20-1 to TRBJ2-7; 7 nucleotides agree with TRBD2. This sequence originates from a woman aged 50 to 60 with Graves' hyperthyroidism that later progressed to Graves' ophthalmopathy. CDR3 nucleotides: TGCAGTGCTAGGGGTGGGACTAACGGCTACGAGCAGTACTTC. It is translated as CSARGGTNGYEQYF.